This T cell receptor beta chain was sequenced for a study of immune evolution from preneoplasia to lung adenocarcinoma. Across the study: HLA loss of heterozygosity: under 7.5% AIS, over 12% MIA, about 30% ADC, none AAH.

Two lung cancer pathologists independently confirmed each histologic diagnosis. Macro-dissection enriched premalignant or tumor cells before nucleic acid extraction. Whole-study findings and limits: From normal lung to invasive adenocarcinoma, top clone frequencies appeared to decrease.

Profiling relied on immunoSEQ multiplex PCR, and the TCRdb table lists in-frame clones only, not all of them. The sample yields about 6,300 clones, 75% to 80% seen once. There are a few counts of this clone. The antigen is undetermined. The specimen sequenced was FFPE minimally invasive lung adenocarcinoma tissue. This TCR was recovered from a person aged 55-80 years with lung adenocarcinoma.

The chain's CDR3 is CASRAQGAVNEKLFF. CDR3 nucleotide sequence: TGTGCCAGCAGAGCACAGGGGGCGGTTAATGAAAAACTGTTTTTT. V is TRBV7-2 and J is TRBJ1-4; 9 nucleotides align to TRBD1. This CDR3 is 15 amino acids long. Germline CDR1 and CDR2: SGHTA and FQGNSA. Trimming removed 6 bases from V and 4 bases from J; junction bases left unmatched: 6.